Listed below are T cell receptor beta chains from one sample, sequenced in a study of T cell responses to AZD1222 COVID-19 vaccine. The method was immunoSEQ multiplex PCR; TCRdb's version includes in-frame clones alone and lacks a portion of them. The data hold over 150,000 clones, with 85% to 95% observed a single time. The specimen was peripheral blood, collected 28 days after the second dose of the MenACWY control vaccine. The source of these receptors is an adult who received the MenACWY meningococcal vaccine as a control. Both conserved end residues are part of each CDR3. The order of the fields is V gene, D gene, clone size, CDR3 length, J gene, CDR3 protein, CDR3 DNA. A D gene is named only where the DNA matches it firmly. The size of a clone is reported for some rows only, either as once, few or many, or as a class for expanded clones.

>TRBV5-1|.|once|14|TRBJ2-7
CASSFSEGVYEQYF
TGCGCCAGCAGCTTTAGCGAGGGGGTCTACGAGCAGTACTTC
>TRBV15|TRBD1|.|15|TRBJ1-2
CATSKRTGGNYGYTF
TGTGCCACCAGCAAAAGAACAGGGGGCAACTATGGCTACACCTTC
>TRBV28|.|.|19|TRBJ1-3
CASTSLGPSDLPSGNTIYF
TGTGCCAGCACCTCCCTGGGGCCCTCAGACTTACCCTCTGGAAACACCATATATTTT
>TRBV2|TRBD1|.|14|TRBJ1-6
CASSTTGANSPLHF
TGTGCCAGCAGTACGACAGGGGCTAATTCACCCCTCCACTTT
>TRBV19|.|.|15|TRBJ1-4
CASVGQTATNEKLFF
TGTGCCAGCGTCGGACAGACGGCAACTAATGAAAAACTGTTTTTT
>TRBV18|.|.|14|TRBJ1-2
CASSRTGSGYGYTF
TGTGCCAGCTCACGCACAGGTAGTGGATATGGCTACACCTTC
>TRBV20-1|.|.|16|TRBJ1-5
CSASGGHLYSNQPQHF
TGCAGTGCTAGTGGAGGACACTTATATAGCAATCAGCCCCAGCATTTT
>TRBV6-5|.|.|13|TRBJ2-7
CASRMDEAYEQYF
TGTGCCAGCAGGATGGACGAAGCCTACGAGCAGTACTTC
>TRBV28|.|.|12|TRBJ1-6
CASNLPNSPLHF
TGTGCCAGCAACTTACCCAATTCACCCCTCCACTTT
>TRBV12-5|TRBD1|.|14|TRBJ1-4
CASGDDRAGEKLFF
TGTGCTAGTGGGGATGACAGGGCCGGTGAAAAACTGTTTTTT
>TRBV6-5|.|.|15|TRBJ1-2
CPPQGRRSHSYGYTF
TGTCCCCCCCAGGGGCGCAGGTCCCACTCCTATGGCTACACCTTC
>TRBV4-3|.|few|16|TRBJ1-4
CASSLGRKRTNEKLFF
TGCGCCAGCAGCCTCGGACGGAAGAGGACTAATGAAAAACTGTTTTTT
>TRBV29-1|.|.|12|TRBJ1-4
CSAGGGSEKLFF
TGCAGCGCCGGGGGGGGCAGTGAAAAACTGTTTTTT
>TRBV5-1|.|.|13|TRBJ2-7
CASSLDGAYEQYF
TGCGCCAGCAGCTTGGACGGGGCATACGAGCAGTACTTC
>TRBV6-5|.|.|13|TRBJ2-3
CASSYRRGWTQYF
TGTGCCAGCAGTTACCGACGGGGGTGGACGCAGTATTTT
>TRBV30|.|.|14|TRBJ1-6
CAWSLDTPNSPLHF
TGTGCCTGGAGTCTAGACACCCCTAATTCACCCCTCCACTTT
>TRBV18|.|.|14|TRBJ2-4
CASSPPNSKNIQYF
TGTGCCAGCTCACCACCGAACAGTAAAAACATTCAGTACTTC
>TRBV7-2|.|.|16|TRBJ1-1
CASSLVSSPRSTEAFF
TGTGCCAGCAGCTTAGTAAGCAGTCCGAGGTCCACTGAAGCTTTCTTT
>TRBV19|TRBD1|.|13|TRBJ1-2
CASNPGGHYGYTF
TGTGCCAGTAATCCAGGGGGCCACTATGGCTACACCTTC
>TRBV12-3/TRBV12-4|.|.|13|TRBJ1-2
CASSAGQRYGYTF
TGTGCCAGCAGCGCTGGACAGCGCTATGGCTACACCTTC
>TRBV7-8|.|once|14|TRBJ1-1
CASSPTTGRSKAFF
TGTGCCAGCAGCCCGACGACCGGAAGATCTAAAGCTTTCTTT
>TRBV12-3/TRBV12-4|.|.|13|TRBJ1-6
CASKYMGGSPLHF
TGTGCCAGCAAATACATGGGCGGCTCACCCCTCCACTTT
>TRBV2|.|once|14|TRBJ2-1
CASSGVTQGGEQFF
TGTGCCAGCAGTGGCGTAACACAGGGTGGTGAGCAGTTCTTC
>TRBV5-8|TRBD1|.|13|TRBJ1-2
CASSAQGARGYTF
TGTGCCAGCAGCGCACAGGGGGCGCGTGGCTACACCTTC
>TRBV30|.|once|13|TRBJ2-2
CAWGQRPTGELFF
TGTGCCTGGGGACAGAGACCCACCGGGGAGCTGTTTTTT
>TRBV5-1|.|.|15|TRBJ2-1
CASSLSGESYNEQFF
TGCGCCAGCAGCTTGTCGGGGGAATCCTACAATGAGCAGTTCTTC
>TRBV9|TRBD2|.|15|TRBJ2-3
CASSAGGYSTDTQYF
TGTGCCAGCAGCGCGGGGGGGTACAGCACAGATACGCAGTATTTT
>TRBV15|.|.|14|TRBJ1-6
CATSRDGANSPLHF
TGTGCCACCAGCAGAGATGGGGCTAATTCACCCCTCCACTTT
>TRBV2|.|.|13|TRBJ1-4
CASRPTLGEKLFF
TGTGCCAGCAGACCCACCCTGGGTGAAAAACTGTTTTTT
>TRBV13|TRBD1|.|15|TRBJ1-5
CASSSRQGVNQPQHF
TGTGCCAGCAGCTCCAGACAGGGGGTGAATCAGCCCCAGCATTTT
>TRBV19|.|.|16|TRBJ1-5
CASSMSPTGSGQPQHF
TGTGCCAGTAGTATGTCCCCGACAGGTTCGGGGCAGCCCCAGCATTTT
>TRBV6-2/TRBV6-3|TRBD2|.|15|TRBJ2-1
CASSLLAGTYNEQFF
TGTGCCAGCAGTCTACTAGCGGGGACCTACAATGAGCAGTTCTTC
>TRBV21-1|.|.|15|TRBJ1-6
CASHRGVFYNSPLHF
TGTGCCAGCCACAGGGGTGTTTTCTATAATTCACCCCTCCACTTT
>TRBV5-1|.|.|13|TRBJ1-5
CASSLDSNQPQHF
TGCGCCAGCAGCTTGGACAGTAATCAGCCCCAGCATTTT
>TRBV6-6|.|.|14|TRBJ1-1
CASSYEQGDPEAFF
TGTGCCAGCAGTTACGAACAGGGTGACCCTGAAGCTTTCTTT
>TRBV19|.|.|14|TRBJ1-1
CASSRQQGNTEAFF
TGTGCCAGTAGCCGACAACAGGGGAACACTGAAGCTTTCTTT
>TRBV6-1|.|.|13|TRBJ1-2
CASSEVRGSVYTF
TGTGCCAGCAGTGAAGTCAGGGGCTCGGTCTACACCTTC
>TRBV6-5|.|.|14|TRBJ1-3
CGSGRGYSGNTIYF
TGTGGAAGTGGCCGGGGCTACTCTGGAAACACCATATATTTT
>TRBV19|.|.|14|TRBJ1-2
CASSPSRGNYGYTF
TGTGCCAGTAGTCCGTCCCGGGGCAACTATGGCTACACCTTC
>TRBV4-1|.|few|15|TRBJ2-5
CASSQDQGYQETQYF
TGCGCCAGCAGCCAAGATCAGGGGTACCAAGAGACCCAGTACTTC
>TRBV11-2|.|.|15|TRBJ1-2
CASSPAGTVDYGYTF
TGTGCCAGCAGCCCCGCGGGGACGGTCGACTATGGCTACACCTTC
>TRBV30|.|.|14|TRBJ1-5
CAWSEIVSNQPQHF
TGTGCCTGGAGTGAGATAGTTAGCAATCAGCCCCAGCATTTT
>TRBV12-3/TRBV12-4|.|.|13|TRBJ2-1
CASRGRQDNEQFF
TGTGCCAGCAGAGGACGACAGGACAATGAGCAGTTCTTC
>TRBV12-3/TRBV12-4|.|.|13|TRBJ2-5
CASSLTVQETQYF
TGTGCCAGCAGTCTGACAGTTCAAGAGACCCAGTACTTC
>TRBV28|TRBD1|.|14|TRBJ1-1
CASSSTGRNTEAFF
TGTGCCAGCAGTTCGACAGGGCGGAACACTGAAGCTTTCTTT
>TRBV30|.|.|12|TRBJ1-3
CAWSVLGNTIYF
TGTGCCTGGAGTGTACTTGGAAACACCATATATTTT
>TRBV7-2|.|.|18|TRBJ1-2
CASSSAFDRTWSNYGYTF
TGTGCCAGCAGCTCCGCCTTTGACAGGACTTGGTCCAACTATGGCTACACCTTC
>TRBV5-4|.|once|14|TRBJ1-2
CASSPATAKYGYTF
TGTGCCAGCAGCCCCGCTACAGCTAAATATGGCTACACCTTC
>TRBV18|.|.|14|TRBJ1-1
CASSQVPGNTEAFF
TGTGCCAGCTCACAGGTCCCGGGTAACACTGAAGCTTTCTTT
>TRBV7-2|TRBD1|.|13|TRBJ2-3
CASSSDRADTQYF
TGTGCCAGCAGCTCGGACAGGGCAGATACGCAGTATTTT